One and the same sample provided the 7 T cell receptor beta chains below, sequenced in a study of molecular identifiers for immune sequencing clone quantification. MiXCR, applied by TCRdb to the PCR reads, yields one record per CDR3 protein. In the table there are 60,000 to 70,000 distinct CDR3 sequences, less than 20% of which are singletons. The sample was naive CD8+ T cells from blood, with Jurkat cell RNA spiked in. The subset is: FACS-sorted CD8+CD4-CCR7+CD45RA+ naive T cells. These receptors came from a human donor in good health. Some libraries in this study had Jurkat cell RNA spiked in.

This clonotype was found many times. The J gene is TRBJ1-4, the V gene TRBV18; weak D call: TRBD1 (6 bases). CDR3 length equals 14 residues. V dropped 3 bases and J dropped 8 bases, with 13 bases sitting between them. Germline values: CDR1 KGHSH, CDR2 LQKENI. CDR3 in DNA: TGTGCCAGCTCACCGGACACGGGGGGCGAAAAACTGTTTTTT. It translates to CASSPDTGGEKLFF.

This clonotype was found many times. CDR3 bases: TGTGCCAGCTTGCCTGTAAATGGCAAAAACATTCAGTACTTC. Translated: CASLPVNGKNIQYF. The V and J genes are TRBV28 and TRBJ2-4; D remains ambiguous. This CDR3 has 14 residues. The germline V gene has CDR1 MDHEN and CDR2 SYDVKM. With 8 bases removed from V and 3 bases from J, the gap between germline ends came to 14 bases.

The J gene is TRBJ2-6, the V gene TRBV24-1; a weak D match, TRBD2 (6 bases). Trimming cost V 0 bases and J 1 base, with 9 bases left between them. The CDR3 has 17 amino acids. Germline loops: CDR1 KGHDR, CDR2 SFDVKD. This CDR3 reads CATSDLDGTSGANVLTF. The CDR3 bases are TGTGCCACCAGTGATTTGGACGGGACTTCTGGGGCCAACGTCCTGACTTTC.

This clonotype was counted ten times or more. The genes are TRBV4-3 and TRBJ1-4; D is unresolved. Germline CDR1 is LGHNA and CDR2 is YSLEER. Trimming cost V 0 bases and J 8 bases, with 16 bases left between them. The CDR3 length is 16 residues. Here the CDR3 reads CASSQDFGRIREKLFF. The CDR3 region has the DNA TGCGCCAGCAGCCAAGATTTCGGGCGGATTCGAGAAAAACTGTTTTTT.

This clonotype was observed at least ten times. This chain connects TRBV6-5 to TRBJ2-6; 7 positions agree with TRBD1. The length of the CDR3 is 19 residues. Looked up from germline, CDR1 is MNHEY and CDR2 is SVGAGI. V was clipped by 0 bases and J by 0 bases; unmatched bases: 8. CDR3 nucleotides: TGTGCCAGCAGTTACTCAGTCGGGACAGTGATCTCTGGGGCCAACGTCCTGACTTTC. Amino acids: CASSYSVGTVISGANVLTF.

The V call is TRBV24-1, the J call TRBJ2-7; unclear D gene. The CDR3 extends over 13 amino acids. Germline V CDR1 and CDR2: KGHDR, SFDVKD. V lost 3 bases, J lost 1 base, and 6 bases lay in between. The CDR3 here is CATSDRSSYEQYF. The CDR3 DNA is TGTGCCACCAGTGATCGGTCATCCTACGAGCAGTACTTC.

For this clonotype: A read error may be the cause here, since a much bigger clone is one base away. V gene TRBV28 combines with J gene TRBJ1-4; 7 positions agree with TRBD1. The CDR3 consists of 16 residues. Per the germline V gene, CDR1 is MDHEN and CDR2 is SYDVKM. The CDR3 nucleotides read TGTGCCAGCAGCCACCACAGGGGCGCGACTAATGAAAAACCGTTTTTT. Translating it yields CASSHHRGATNEKPFF.